Each of the 24 T cell receptor beta chains below was sequenced from the same sample in a study of cytomegalovirus exposure and HLA in healthy donors. Both 60 Vbeta primers and 13 Jbeta primers went into the PCR. Assay used: immunoSEQ multiplex PCR; TCRdb lists only in-frame clones, some missing. Found here are about 150,000 clones, about 84% of them singletons; the top ten hold around 6%. Sequencing was performed on PBMCs. These receptor sequences come from a woman between 40 and 50 years old in good health and CMV-seropositive.

The genes are TRBV19 and TRBJ2-3, with TRBD2 matching 9 bases. The CDR3 consists of 15 residues. Germline V lookup: CDR1 LNHDA, CDR2 SQIVND (reference sequence). V lost 7 bases, J lost 1 base, and 6 bases stayed unmatched. The CDR3 here is CASNNPSGGTDTQYF. The CDR3, as DNA: TGTGCCAGTAACAACCCTAGCGGGGGCACAGATACGCAGTATTTT.

This chain uses TRBV4-1 with TRBJ2-7, with D possibly TRBD1 on 6 matching bases. V was clipped by 2 bases and J by 6 bases, with 17 bases between them. From germline, CDR1 is MGHRA and CDR2 YSYEKL. CDR3 length: 15 amino acids. The CDR3 here is CASSQRSEGVGEQYF. The CDR3 DNA reads TGCGCCAGCAGCCAAAGGTCCGAGGGGGTGGGCGAGCAGTACTTC.

The chain employs TRBV2 and TRBJ2-3; 9 nucleotides align to TRBD2. The germline CDR1 and CDR2 sequences are SNHLY and FYNNEI. This CDR3 is built from 15 residues. V shed 6 bases and J 4 bases; nucleotides not matched to a gene: 8. The CDR3 nucleotides are TGTGCCAGCAGGAGGGCTAGCGGGAACGCAGATACGCAGTATTTT. It is translated as CASRRASGNADTQYF.

The chain carries TRBV27 and TRBJ1-5; D is undetermined. The CDR3 sequence is 16 residues long. In germline, CDR1 is MNHEY, CDR2 SMNVEV (reference sequence). V shed 5 bases and J shed 0 bases, with 14 bases lying between them. CDR3 DNA sequence: TGTGCCAGCAGTCCTTACACGCTTTATAGCAATCAGCCCCAGCATTTT. Encoded protein: CASSPYTLYSNQPQHF.

V and J are TRBV7-9 and TRBJ1-1; a weak D match, TRBD1 (5 bases). Trimming removed 3 bases at V and 0 bases at J, with 11 bases between. The CDR3 runs 15 residues. Looked up from germline, CDR1 is SEHNR and CDR2 is FQNEAQ (reference sequence). CDR3 DNA: TGTGCCAGCAGCTTGGGCGACAGAATGAACACTGAAGCTTTCTTT. As protein: CASSLGDRMNTEAFF.

V is TRBV19 and J is TRBJ2-7, with 9 bases aligning to TRBD1. CDR3 size: 14 residues. Germline V CDR1 and CDR2: LNHDA, SQIVND (reference sequence). J gave up 2 bases and V 5 bases, and 4 bases lay outside the gene matches. The CDR3 DNA follows: TGTGCCAGTAGTTCTTGGGACAGGGCCTACGAGCAGTACTTC. Protein product: CASSSWDRAYEQYF.

This clone was seen a handful of times. This chain connects TRBV7-9 to TRBJ1-5; 8 bases are a match to TRBD1. From germline, CDR1 is SEHNR and CDR2 FQNEAQ (reference sequence). V lost 2 bases and J lost 2; bases outside the gene matches: 14. The CDR3 runs to 19 residues. This CDR3 is CASSLSARGPSGGNQPQHF. The DNA for the CDR3 is TGTGCCAGCAGCTTAAGTGCCAGGGGGCCGTCCGGAGGCAATCAGCCCCAGCATTTT. The variable domain in full, completed from reference TRBV7-9 and TRBJ1-5, reads DTGVSQNPRHKITKRGQNVTFRCDPISEHNRLYWYRQTLGQGPEFLTYFQNEAQLEKSRLLSDRFSAERPKGSFSTLEIQRTEQGDSAMYLCASSLSARGPSGGNQPQHFGDGTRLSIL.

This clone was observed a handful of times. The chain joins TRBV2 to TRBJ2-7; D possibly corresponds to TRBD1 (5 bases). The CDR3 has 14 residues. V was pared by 2 bases and J by 4 bases, with 12 bases between. Germline CDR1 SNHLY, CDR2 FYNNEI. CDR3: CASSEYSTAYEQYF. The DNA for the CDR3 is TGTGCCAGCAGTGAATATTCGACAGCATACGAGCAGTACTTC.

V gene TRBV28 combines with J gene TRBJ1-1, with D perhaps matching TRBD1 (5 bases). Germline V gene lookup returns CDR1 MDHEN and CDR2 SYDVKM. The CDR3 extends over 15 amino acids. With 2 bases removed from V and 1 base from J, the gap between germline ends came to 11 bases. In nucleotides, the CDR3 is TGTGCCAGCAGTTTACAGGGTACAGCGAACACTGAAGCTTTCTTT. Its protein product is CASSLQGTANTEAFF.

In nucleotides, the CDR3 is TGTGCCAGCAGCTCAACGGTGAACACCGGGGAGCTGTTTTTT. Protein product: CASSSTVNTGELFF. This chain joins TRBV11-3 and TRBJ2-2; D is unresolved. Germline loops: CDR1 SGHNT, CDR2 YENEEA. The CDR3 is 14 residues long. V gave up 4 bases and J gave up 1 base, with 7 bases separating them.

The chain joins TRBV7-6 to TRBJ2-2, with 8 nucleotides matching TRBD1. The CDR3 contains 16 residues. The V and J ends lost 7 bases and 0 bases, in that order; junction bases with no gene match: 7. The germline V gene encodes CDR1 SGHVS and CDR2 FNYEAQ. In DNA form, the CDR3 reads TGTGCCAGCACCGAAGGGACAGGCGCGAACACCGGGGAGCTGTTTTTT. This translates into CASTEGTGANTGELFF.

In its sample, this clone was seen a few times. This chain connects TRBV29-1 to TRBJ2-1; D is uncertain. The CDR3 is made up of 14 amino acids. Trimming took 2 bases from V and 4 from J, leaving 12 bases between them. Looked up from germline, CDR1 is SQVTM and CDR2 is ANQGSEA. CDR3 DNA: TGCAGCGTTGAACCCCCGGTATCTTACAATGAGCAGTTCTTC. It translates to CSVEPPVSYNEQFF.

The chain uses TRBV30 and TRBJ1-2; D is unresolved. V was pared by 4 bases and J by 4 bases, with 7 bases between. Per the germline V gene, CDR1 is GTSNPN and CDR2 is SVGIG (reference sequence). The CDR3 has 11 amino acids. The CDR3 DNA follows: TGTGCCTGGACGACGGGCTATGGCTACACCTTC. This codes for CAWTTGYGYTF.

This chain's CDR3 is CASSPKAGTSGRGTGELFF. CDR3 bases: TGTGCCAGCAGCCCCAAAGCCGGGACTAGCGGGAGGGGCACCGGGGAGCTGTTTTTT. This chain uses TRBV7-3 with TRBJ2-2; TRBD2 agrees at 16 bases. This CDR3 region has 19 residues. V was clipped by 5 bases and J by 4 bases; unmatched bases: 10. Per germline, CDR1 SGHTA and CDR2 FQGTGA.

The chain employs TRBV27 and TRBJ2-7, with TRBD2 matching 7 bases. Germline V gives CDR1 MNHEY, CDR2 SMNVEV (reference sequence). The length of the CDR3 is 14 residues. V shed 5 bases and J 3 bases; nucleotides not matched to a gene: 7. This CDR3 reads CASSRAGILYEQYF. CDR3 nucleotide sequence: TGTGCCAGCAGTCGAGCGGGGATCCTCTACGAGCAGTACTTC.

The CDR3 reads CASSLLGPYEQYF. DNA of the CDR3: TGTGCCAGCAGTTTATTGGGCCCCTACGAGCAGTACTTC. The V and J genes are TRBV28 and TRBJ2-7; D is uncertain. Trimming shortened V by 1 base and J by 2 bases, and 6 bases separated the two germline ends. Germline assignment: CDR1 MDHEN and CDR2 SYDVKM. This CDR3 has 13 residues.

In this sample, this clone turned up a few times. V gene TRBV6-1 combines with J gene TRBJ1-1, with a tentative D call TRBD1 (5 bases). Looked up from germline, CDR1 is MNHNS and CDR2 is SASEGT. Trimming took 11 bases from V and 4 from J, leaving 14 bases between them. The CDR3 is 12 amino acids. The CDR3 spells CAARLGGTEAFF. The CDR3 DNA reads as TGTGCCGCTAGGTTGGGGGGCACTGAAGCTTTCTTT.

The genes are TRBV5-6 and TRBJ1-4, with 8 bases that match TRBD1. CDR1 SGHDT and CDR2 YYEEEE come from the germline V gene. CDR3 length equals 18 residues. After removal of 0 bases from V and 6 bases from J, the junction contained 13 bases not matched to a gene. CDR3 nucleotides: TGTGCCAGCAGCTTGGCGGCAGGGGGCGTCAAACTATATGAAAAACTGTTTTTT. This codes for CASSLAAGGVKLYEKLFF.

This sequence joins TRBV2 and TRBJ2-1, with D possibly TRBD2 on 5 matching bases. CDR1 SNHLY and CDR2 FYNNEI come from the germline V gene. The CDR3 runs to 13 residues. Trimming took 1 base from V and 7 from J, leaving 8 bases between them. The CDR3: CASSEELGNEQFF. The CDR3 nucleotides are TGTGCCAGCAGTGAAGAACTAGGAAATGAGCAGTTCTTC.

The V and J genes are TRBV29-1 and TRBJ2-3; 10 positions agree with TRBD1. Trimming took 6 bases from V and 5 from J; bases not matched to a gene: 5. CDR1 and CDR2 from the germline V gene are SQVTM and ANQGSEA. This CDR3 region has 13 residues. CDR3 coding DNA: TGCAGCGTGAGACAGGGGGCAAAAGATACGCAGTATTTT. Protein product: CSVRQGAKDTQYF.

This chain connects TRBV6-1 to TRBJ2-5, with 9 positions matching TRBD1. CDR3 length: 15 residues. V was clipped by 7 bases and J by 4 bases; unmatched bases: 10. In germline, CDR1 is MNHNS, CDR2 SASEGT. The CDR3 loop is CASTRDRERGETQYF. In nucleotides, the CDR3 is TGTGCCAGCACCCGGGACAGGGAGCGAGGAGAGACCCAGTACTTC.

This clone came up a few times. The gene calls are TRBV7-7 and TRBJ2-5, with D perhaps TRBD2 (5 bases). This CDR3 comprises 13 residues. CDR1 is SSHAT and CDR2 is FNYEAQ in the germline V gene (reference sequence). V lost 6 bases and J 5 bases, leaving 13 bases between the germline ends. CDR3 region: CASRPSGGETQYF. As DNA, the CDR3 is TGTGCCAGCAGACCATCCGGCGGGGAGACCCAGTACTTC.

The chain is built from TRBV25-1 and TRBJ2-5, with 8 bases that match TRBD1. The germline V gene encodes CDR1 MGHDK and CDR2 SYGVNS. V lost 6 bases to trimming and J lost 4 bases; unmatched junction nucleotides: 10. This CDR3 comprises 15 residues. The CDR3 loop reads CASSGGQGKGETQYF. DNA for the CDR3: TGTGCCAGCAGCGGTGGACAGGGTAAAGGAGAGACCCAGTACTTC.

CDR3 bases: TGTGCCAGCAGCTTGCGGGGGGCGGGCTACACCTTC. This gives the protein CASSLRGAGYTF. This chain links TRBV5-4 with TRBJ1-2; D perhaps matches TRBD1 (6 bases). Germline-derived CDR1 and CDR2 are SGHNT and YYREEE (reference sequence). This CDR3 region has 12 residues. V lost 1 base and J 8 bases, leaving 9 bases between the germline ends.